These T cell receptor beta chains were read from a single sample in a study of beta chain features in type 1 diabetes. Sequencing was performed with immunoSEQ multiplex PCR; in TCRdb, only in-frame clones are kept and a portion is missing. The repertoire holds about 190,000 clones, with 7.8% as singletons. What was sequenced was central memory CD4+ T cells from blood. Receptors were obtained from a woman in her 40s with type 1 diabetes. Each CDR3 is given with its conserved first and last residue. The D gene is left open where the match is weak. A row's size may be missing; if present it is once, few, many or a size class.

abundance,v_gene,j_gene,d_gene,CDR3nt,CDR3aa
-,TRBV30,TRBJ1-2,-,TGTGCCTCTCTTGGAGGTGGGCAAACCTATGGCTACACCTTC,CASLGGGQTYGYTF
once,TRBV28,TRBJ1-4,TRBD1,TGTGCCAGCAGTCCTTCAGGGGGAAGGAATGAAAAACTGTTTTTT,CASSPSGGRNEKLFF
-,TRBV7-2,TRBJ2-7,-,TGTGCCAGCAAGGATGATTACAGCTCCTACGAGCAGTACTTC,CASKDDYSSYEQYF
-,TRBV19,TRBJ2-1,TRBD2,TGTGCCAGTAGTAAAACGGGACTAGACAATGAGCAGTTCTTC,CASSKTGLDNEQFF
-,TRBV2,TRBJ2-3,TRBD1,TGTGCCAGCAGGGGACAGGGTCCAGATACGCAGTATTTT,CASRGQGPDTQYF
few,TRBV28,TRBJ2-2,-,TGTGCCAGCAACTCAGGGTTAACCACCGGGGAGCTGTTTTTT,CASNSGLTTGELFF
-,TRBV28,TRBJ2-5,-,TGTGCCAGCACCGAAAAAGGGGCAGATCAAGAGACCCAGTACTTC,CASTEKGADQETQYF
few,TRBV28,TRBJ2-5,TRBD1,TGTGCCAGCAGAAGACCCGGGACAGGGGTGGAGACCCAGTACTTC,CASRRPGTGVETQYF
-,TRBV28,TRBJ1-5,-,TGTGCCAGCCGCCGACAGTGGGGGCCCGATCAGCCCCAGCATTTT,CASRRQWGPDQPQHF
few,TRBV4-1,TRBJ2-7,-,TGCGCCAGCAGCCAAGAATTGGGCAGAGTCTACGAGCAGTACTTC,CASSQELGRVYEQYF
-,TRBV19,TRBJ1-5,-,TGTGCCAGTAGTACCCGCCAGGATCAGCCCCAGCATTTT,CASSTRQDQPQHF
few,TRBV10-3,TRBJ1-2,TRBD1,TGTGCCATCAGTGAGACCGACAGGGGTGCGCATGGCTACACCTTC,CAISETDRGAHGYTF
-,TRBV19,TRBJ1-2,TRBD1,TGTGCCAGGGGACGGGACAGTGTAACCGGTGGCTACACCTTC,CARGRDSVTGGYTF
-,TRBV9,TRBJ2-2,TRBD2,TGTGCCAGCAGCGGACTAGCGGGAGATAACACCGGGGAGCTGTTTTTT,CASSGLAGDNTGELFF
-,TRBV10-3,TRBJ1-1,-,TGTGCCATCAGTGAGAGTAGTACAGGGTACACTGAAGCTTTCTTT,CAISESSTGYTEAFF
few,TRBV2,TRBJ2-7,TRBD1,TGTGCCAGCAGTGAAACAGGGGTCGAGCAGTACTTC,CASSETGVEQYF
few,TRBV6-5,TRBJ1-2,TRBD1,TGTGCCAGCAGTTCACAGGGGGCATATGGCTACACCTTC,CASSSQGAYGYTF
-,TRBV12-1,TRBJ1-1,-,TGTGCCAGCAGCTCCTGGCCGTTTGAGGGTAACACTGAAGCTTTCTTT,CASSSWPFEGNTEAFF
-,TRBV18,TRBJ2-6,-,TGTGCCAGCTCTCCCCAGGGACATGGGGCCAACGTCCTGACTTTC,CASSPQGHGANVLTF
few,TRBV5-4,TRBJ1-1,-,TGTGCCAGCAGCCGACGGGATGTCACTGAAGCTTTCTTT,CASSRRDVTEAFF
few,TRBV7-9,TRBJ1-5,-,TGTGCCAGCAGCTTAGACGGTAGCAATCAGCCCCAGCATTTT,CASSLDGSNQPQHF
many,TRBV4-2,TRBJ2-2,TRBD2,TGTGCCAGCAGCCCCCGGACTAGCGGGTCCGGGGAGCTGTTTTTT,CASSPRTSGSGELFF
many,TRBV29-1,TRBJ1-1,-,TGCAGCGTTGACGGGGTAGCCACTGAAGCTTTCTTT,CSVDGVATEAFF
-,TRBV11-2,TRBJ1-2,-,TGTGCCAGCAGCTTAACCCAGGGCGGTGGTTATGGCTACACCTTC,CASSLTQGGGYGYTF
-,TRBV15,TRBJ1-3,-,TGTGCCACCAGCAGAGATGCCTTAGGCGGTAGATCTGGAAACACCATATATTTT,CATSRDALGGRSGNTIYF
-,TRBV28,TRBJ2-7,-,TGTGCCAGCACCGATGTAGACTACGAGCAGTACTTC,CASTDVDYEQYF
few,TRBV11-3,TRBJ2-1,-,TGTGCCAGCAGCTTAGATGGGCAGAACAATGAGCAGTTCTTC,CASSLDGQNNEQFF
few,TRBV11-1,TRBJ2-1,TRBD1,TGTGCCAGCAGCTTAAAAGGGGGCGCGAGGAATGAGCAGTTCTTC,CASSLKGGARNEQFF
-,TRBV10-3,TRBJ1-5,-,TGTGCCATCAGTGAGTCGGCCGCCAGTCAGCCCCAGCATTTT,CAISESAASQPQHF
few,TRBV4-2,TRBJ1-4,-,TGTGCCAGCAGCCAAGTCCGGGGGACTAATGAAAAACTGTTTTTT,CASSQVRGTNEKLFF
few,TRBV2,TRBJ1-6,TRBD1,TGTGCCAGCAGGGGGACAGGGAAAAATTCACCCCTCCACTTT,CASRGTGKNSPLHF
-,TRBV19,TRBJ2-1,-,TGTGCCAGTAGTTCCCGAATTGACAGGCGAAATGAGCAGTTCTTC,CASSSRIDRRNEQFF
few,TRBV10-3,TRBJ1-1,TRBD1,TGTGCCATCAGTGAGTCGGGACAGAGTAACACTGAAGCTTTCTTT,CAISESGQSNTEAFF
few,TRBV5-1,TRBJ1-5,TRBD1,TGCGCCAGCAGCCCGACTTCGACAGGGGGCCTTCAGCCCCAGCATTTT,CASSPTSTGGLQPQHF
-,TRBV9,TRBJ2-3,-,TGTGCCAGCAGCGGGAGGGATGGTGGGACAGATACGCAGTATTTT,CASSGRDGGTDTQYF
few,TRBV27,TRBJ2-5,-,TGTGCCAGCAGTTTATCGGCAAATAACAGACAAGAGACCCAGTACTTC,CASSLSANNRQETQYF
-,TRBV18,TRBJ1-1,-,TGTGCCAGCTCACCTTTGACAGGTGAGAACACTGAAGCTTTCTTT,CASSPLTGENTEAFF
few,TRBV11-2,TRBJ1-1,TRBD1,TGTGCCAGCAGCTTACATGACAGGGTTTACACTGAAGCTTTCTTT,CASSLHDRVYTEAFF
few,TRBV28,TRBJ2-3,-,TGTGCCAGCAGCCTACCCCAGGCCCCAGATACGCAGTATTTT,CASSLPQAPDTQYF
-,TRBV9,TRBJ1-4,-,TGTGCCAGCAGCGCGACACAGGTCTCTGAAAAACTGTTTTTT,CASSATQVSEKLFF
few,TRBV9,TRBJ1-1,-,TGTGCCAGCAGCGTAGTTCTGGCACCAAGAGGCACTGAAGCTTTCTTT,CASSVVLAPRGTEAFF
few,TRBV4-1,TRBJ1-1,-,TGCGCCAGCAGCCAGGCTTGGACAGAAAGAAACACTGAAGCTTTCTTT,CASSQAWTERNTEAFF
-,TRBV6-5,TRBJ2-7,TRBD1,TGTGCCAGCAGTCTGGACAGGGCCCATTCCTACGAGCAGTACTTC,CASSLDRAHSYEQYF
few,TRBV18,TRBJ2-7,TRBD1,TGTGCCAGCTCCCCGGGACAGACATACGAGCAGTACTTC,CASSPGQTYEQYF
-,TRBV27,TRBJ2-4,TRBD1,TGTGCCAGCAGTCCGTGGACAGGGGATATCAAAAACATTCAGTACTTC,CASSPWTGDIKNIQYF